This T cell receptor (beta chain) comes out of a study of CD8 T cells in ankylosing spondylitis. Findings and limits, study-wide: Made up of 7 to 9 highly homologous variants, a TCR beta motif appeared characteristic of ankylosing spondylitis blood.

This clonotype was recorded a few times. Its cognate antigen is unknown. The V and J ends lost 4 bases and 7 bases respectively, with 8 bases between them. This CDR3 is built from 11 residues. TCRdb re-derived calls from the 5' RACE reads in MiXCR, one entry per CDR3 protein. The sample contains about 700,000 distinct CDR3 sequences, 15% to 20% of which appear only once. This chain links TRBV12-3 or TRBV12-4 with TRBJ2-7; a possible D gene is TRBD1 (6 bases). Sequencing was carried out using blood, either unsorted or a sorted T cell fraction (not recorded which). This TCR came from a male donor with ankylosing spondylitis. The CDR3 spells CASSWGQEQYF. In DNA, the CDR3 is TGTGCCAGCAGTTGGGGGCAGGAGCAGTACTTC.